This T cell receptor (beta chain) comes out of a study of T-cell memory formation after mild COVID-19. In this sample, this clonotype turned up many times. Its antigen is unknown. This CDR3 comprises 13 residues. Germline CDR1 SEHNR, CDR2 FQNEAQ (reference sequence). Trimming shortened V by 4 bases and J by 4 bases, and 10 bases separated the two germline ends. With constant-segment primers, 5'RACE yielded cDNA libraries of TCR alpha and TCR beta that carried sample barcodes and UMIs. Each CDR3 protein is one row after TCRdb ran MiXCR on the 5' RACE reads. The sample holds 180,000 or so distinct CDR3 sequences, under 14% seen once. General study findings and limits: Second-wave clones reaching peak frequency on day 37 lacked confirmed SARS-CoV-2 specificity. Clones shrinking from day 15 to 85 showed even CD4/CD8 mixes; later expanders tilted CD4+.

The clonotype comes from a man aged 18 to 35 who had mild COVID-19 (a few samples of this study predate the infection). Cell type and time point are not known. The V and J genes are TRBV7-9 and TRBJ1-1; no reliable D call. The specimen sequenced was PBMCs or a T cell subset sorted from them (not recorded which). CDR3 DNA: TGTGCCAGCAGCTCAGGAGGAAGCACTGAAGCTTTCTTT. Protein: CASSSGGSTEAFF. Using reference TRBV7-9 and TRBJ1-1 for the parts outside the CDR3, the full variable domain is DTGVSQNPRHKITKRGQNVTFRCDPISEHNRLYWYRQTLGQGPEFLTYFQNEAQLEKSRLLSDRFSAERPKGSFSTLEIQRTEQGDSAMYLCASSSGGSTEAFFGQGTRLTVV.